This record covers a single TCR beta chain. What it binds is not known. This sample is drawn from a study of PD-1 blockade in classical Hodgkin lymphoma. Profiled with immunoSEQ multiplex PCR; TCRdb holds only in-frame clones, not every one. The sample records 20,000 to 25,000 clones, nearly 90% being singletons. The ends lost 4 bases at V and 6 bases at J; junction bases unmatched: 12. Germline-derived CDR1 and CDR2 are SGHTA and FQGNSA. The CDR3 totals 16 residues. Notes on the study in general: Repertoire difference causes, possibly disease activity or prior therapy, remain undefined. Reports indicated that newly diagnosed patients had lower baseline TCR diversity than healthy donors did.

Specified time point: newly diagnosed, previously untreated cHL patient sample. With magnetic negative selection, CD4+ T cells were purified from PBMCs that had been thawed. Comparison relied on PBMCs that came from newly diagnosed, untreated classical Hodgkin lymphoma. The V gene is TRBV7-2, the J gene TRBJ1-1; 9 bases align to TRBD1. The sample comprised CD4+ T cells from blood. This TCR derives from a human donor with classical Hodgkin lymphoma. Written as DNA, the CDR3 is TGTGCCAGCAGCTACGTCCGCCGGACAGGGGAACCTGAAGCTTTCTTT. Amino acids: CASSYVRRTGEPEAFF.